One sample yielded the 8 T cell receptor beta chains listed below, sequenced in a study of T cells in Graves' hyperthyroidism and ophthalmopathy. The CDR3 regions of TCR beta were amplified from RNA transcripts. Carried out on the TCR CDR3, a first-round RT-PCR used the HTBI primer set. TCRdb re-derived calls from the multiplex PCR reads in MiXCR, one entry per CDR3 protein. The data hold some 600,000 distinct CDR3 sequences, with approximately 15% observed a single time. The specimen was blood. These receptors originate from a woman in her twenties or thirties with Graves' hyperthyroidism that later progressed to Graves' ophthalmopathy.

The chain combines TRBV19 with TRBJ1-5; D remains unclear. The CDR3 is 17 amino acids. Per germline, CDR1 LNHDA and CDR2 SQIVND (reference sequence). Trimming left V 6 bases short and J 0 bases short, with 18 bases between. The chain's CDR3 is CASRHIKGKYSNQPQHF. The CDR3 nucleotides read TGTGCCAGTAGGCATATCAAGGGAAAGTATAGCAATCAGCCCCAGCATTTT.

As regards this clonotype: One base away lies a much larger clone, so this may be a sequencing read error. CDR3 region: CSAKGLAGGPYNAQFF. CDR3 sequence (DNA): TGCAGTGCCAAGGGACTAGCGGGAGGGCCCTACAATGCGCAGTTCTTC. J is TRBJ2-1 and V is TRBV20-1; 16 bases fit TRBD2. The CDR3 spans 16 residues. Germline V gene sequence: CDR1 DFQATT, CDR2 SNEGSKA (reference sequence).

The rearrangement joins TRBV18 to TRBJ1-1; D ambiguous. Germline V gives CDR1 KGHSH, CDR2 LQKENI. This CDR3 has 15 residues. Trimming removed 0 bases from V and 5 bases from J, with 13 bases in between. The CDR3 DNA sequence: TGTGCCAGCTCACCACCGGCGGTGTTATGGACTGAAGCTTTCTTT. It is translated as CASSPPAVLWTEAFF.

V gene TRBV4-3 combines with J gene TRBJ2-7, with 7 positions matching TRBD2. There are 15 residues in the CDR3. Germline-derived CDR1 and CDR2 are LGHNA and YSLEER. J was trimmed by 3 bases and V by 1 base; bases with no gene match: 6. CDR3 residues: CASSQALAAYYEQYF. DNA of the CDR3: TGCGCCAGCAGCCAAGCTCTAGCGGCCTACTACGAGCAGTACTTC.

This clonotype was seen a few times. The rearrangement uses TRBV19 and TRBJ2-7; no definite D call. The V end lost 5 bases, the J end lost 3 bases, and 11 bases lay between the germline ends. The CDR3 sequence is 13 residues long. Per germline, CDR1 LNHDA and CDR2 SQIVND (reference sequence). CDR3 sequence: CASSWGRNYEQYF. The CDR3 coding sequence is TGTGCCAGTAGTTGGGGTCGGAACTACGAGCAGTACTTC. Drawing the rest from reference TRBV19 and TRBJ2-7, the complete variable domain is DGGITQSPKYLFRKEGQNVTLSCEQNLNHDAMYWYRQDPGQGLRLIYYSQIVNDFQKGDIAEGYSVSREKKESFPLTVTSAQKNPTAFYLCASSWGRNYEQYFGPGTRLTVT.

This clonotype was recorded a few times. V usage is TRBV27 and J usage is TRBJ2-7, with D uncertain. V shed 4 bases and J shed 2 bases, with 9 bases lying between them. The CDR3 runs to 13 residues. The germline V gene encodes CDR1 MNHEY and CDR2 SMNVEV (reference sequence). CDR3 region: CASSYSQAYEQYF. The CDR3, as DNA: TGTGCCAGCAGTTATTCCCAGGCCTACGAGCAGTACTTC.

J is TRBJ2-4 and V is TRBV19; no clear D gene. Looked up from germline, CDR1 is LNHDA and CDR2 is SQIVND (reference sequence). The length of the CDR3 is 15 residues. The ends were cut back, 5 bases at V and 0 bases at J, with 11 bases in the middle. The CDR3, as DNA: TGTGCCAGTAGTTATGACACATTAGCCAAAAACATTCAGTACTTC. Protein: CASSYDTLAKNIQYF. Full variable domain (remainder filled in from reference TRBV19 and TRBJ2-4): DGGITQSPKYLFRKEGQNVTLSCEQNLNHDAMYWYRQDPGQGLRLIYYSQIVNDFQKGDIAEGYSVSREKKESFPLTVTSAQKNPTAFYLCASSYDTLAKNIQYFGAGTRLSVL.

The CDR3 here is CASSFSDSQETQYF. The DNA for the CDR3 is TGTGCCAGCAGCTTCTCAGACAGTCAAGAGACCCAGTACTTC. The chain joins TRBV11-3 to TRBJ2-5; maybe TRBD1 (5 bases). V dropped 3 bases and J dropped 2 bases, with 10 bases sitting between them. The CDR3 covers 14 residues. The germline gives CDR1 SGHNT, CDR2 YENEEA. The full variable domain, completed using reference TRBV11-3 and TRBJ2-5, is EAGVVQSPRYKIIEKKQPVAFWCNPISGHNTLYWYLQNLGQGPELLIRYENEEAVDDSQLPKDRFSAERLKGVDSTLKIQPAELGDSAVYLCASSFSDSQETQYFGPGTRLLVL.